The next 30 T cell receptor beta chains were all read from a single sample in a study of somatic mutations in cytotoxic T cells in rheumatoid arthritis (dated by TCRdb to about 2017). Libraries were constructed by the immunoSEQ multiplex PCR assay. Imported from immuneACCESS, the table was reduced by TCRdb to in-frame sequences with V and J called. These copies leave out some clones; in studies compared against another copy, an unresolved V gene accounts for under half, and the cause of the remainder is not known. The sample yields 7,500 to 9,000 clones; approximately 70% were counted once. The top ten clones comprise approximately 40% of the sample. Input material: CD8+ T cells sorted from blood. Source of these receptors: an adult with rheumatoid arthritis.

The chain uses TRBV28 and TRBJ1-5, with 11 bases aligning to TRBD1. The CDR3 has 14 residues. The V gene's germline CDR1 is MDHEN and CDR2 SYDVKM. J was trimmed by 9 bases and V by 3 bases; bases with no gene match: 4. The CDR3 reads CASSFEGQGVPQHF. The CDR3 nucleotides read TGTGCCAGCAGTTTCGAGGGACAGGGGGTGCCCCAGCATTTT.

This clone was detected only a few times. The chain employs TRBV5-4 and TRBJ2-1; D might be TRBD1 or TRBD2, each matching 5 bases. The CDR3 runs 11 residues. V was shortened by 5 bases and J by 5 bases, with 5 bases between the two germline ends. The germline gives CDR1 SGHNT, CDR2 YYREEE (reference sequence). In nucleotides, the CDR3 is TGTGCCAGCAGGGGGGACAATGAGCAGTTCTTC. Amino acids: CASRGDNEQFF.

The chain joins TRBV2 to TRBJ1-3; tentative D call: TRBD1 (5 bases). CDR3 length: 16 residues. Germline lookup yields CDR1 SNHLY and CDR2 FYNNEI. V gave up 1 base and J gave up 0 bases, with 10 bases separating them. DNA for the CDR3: TGTGCCAGCAGTGAAGGAAGGGGAAGCTCTGGAAACACCATATATTTT. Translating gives CASSEGRGSSGNTIYF.

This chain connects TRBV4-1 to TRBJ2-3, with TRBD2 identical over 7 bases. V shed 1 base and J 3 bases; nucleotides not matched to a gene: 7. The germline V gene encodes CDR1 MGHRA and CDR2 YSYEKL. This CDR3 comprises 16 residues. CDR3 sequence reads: CASSQVTGGMTDTQYF. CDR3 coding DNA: TGCGCCAGCAGCCAAGTAACGGGGGGAATGACAGATACGCAGTATTTT.

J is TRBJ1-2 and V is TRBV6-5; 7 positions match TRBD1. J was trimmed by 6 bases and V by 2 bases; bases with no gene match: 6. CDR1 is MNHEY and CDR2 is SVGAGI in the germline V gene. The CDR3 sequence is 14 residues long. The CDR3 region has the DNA TGTGCCAGCAGTTACCTAGGGACAGCTGATGGCTACACCTTC. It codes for CASSYLGTADGYTF.

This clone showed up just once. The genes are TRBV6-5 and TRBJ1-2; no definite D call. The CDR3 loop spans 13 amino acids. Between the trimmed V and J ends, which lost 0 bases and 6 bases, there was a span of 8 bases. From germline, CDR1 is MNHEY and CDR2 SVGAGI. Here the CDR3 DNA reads TGTGCCAGCAGTTACTCGAACAGAGATGGCTACACCTTC. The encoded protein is CASSYSNRDGYTF.

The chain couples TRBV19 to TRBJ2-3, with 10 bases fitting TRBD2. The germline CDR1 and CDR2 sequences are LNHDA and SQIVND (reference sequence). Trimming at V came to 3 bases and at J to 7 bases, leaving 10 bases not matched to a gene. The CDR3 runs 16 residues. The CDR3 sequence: CASSIFSSGGGYTQYF. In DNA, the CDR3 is TGTGCCAGTAGTATCTTCTCTAGCGGGGGCGGGTATACGCAGTATTTT.

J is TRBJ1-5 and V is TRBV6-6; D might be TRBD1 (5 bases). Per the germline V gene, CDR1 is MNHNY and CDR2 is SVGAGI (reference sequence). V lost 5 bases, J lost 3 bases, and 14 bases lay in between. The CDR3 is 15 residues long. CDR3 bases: TGTGCCAGCAGTAAGGACGGGGGGGACAATCAGCCCCAGCATTTT. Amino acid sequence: CASSKDGGDNQPQHF.

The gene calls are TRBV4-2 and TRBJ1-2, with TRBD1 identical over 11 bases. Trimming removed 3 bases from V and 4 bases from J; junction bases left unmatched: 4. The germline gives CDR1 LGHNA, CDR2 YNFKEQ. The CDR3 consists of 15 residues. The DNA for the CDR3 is TGTGCCAGCAGCCATGGACAGGGGGCAAGCTATGGCTACACCTTC. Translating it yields CASSHGQGASYGYTF.

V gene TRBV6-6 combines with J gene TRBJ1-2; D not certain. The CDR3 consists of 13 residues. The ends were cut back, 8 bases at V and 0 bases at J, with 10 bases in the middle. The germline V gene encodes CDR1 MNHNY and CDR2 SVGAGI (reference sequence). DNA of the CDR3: TGTGCCAGCCGAGGTATCCCTAACTATGGCTACACCTTC. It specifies CASRGIPNYGYTF.

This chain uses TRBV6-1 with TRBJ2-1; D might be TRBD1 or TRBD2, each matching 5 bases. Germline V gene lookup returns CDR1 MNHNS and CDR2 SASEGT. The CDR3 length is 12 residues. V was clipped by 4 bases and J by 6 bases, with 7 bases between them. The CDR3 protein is CASSVGGNEQFF. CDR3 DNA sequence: TGTGCCAGCAGTGTTGGGGGCAATGAGCAGTTCTTC.

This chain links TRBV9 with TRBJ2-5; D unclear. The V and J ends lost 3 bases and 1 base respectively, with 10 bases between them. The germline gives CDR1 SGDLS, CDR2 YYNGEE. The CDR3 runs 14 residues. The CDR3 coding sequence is TGTGCCAGCAGCGGTGAGCAAAGCCAAGAGACCCAGTACTTC. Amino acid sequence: CASSGEQSQETQYF.

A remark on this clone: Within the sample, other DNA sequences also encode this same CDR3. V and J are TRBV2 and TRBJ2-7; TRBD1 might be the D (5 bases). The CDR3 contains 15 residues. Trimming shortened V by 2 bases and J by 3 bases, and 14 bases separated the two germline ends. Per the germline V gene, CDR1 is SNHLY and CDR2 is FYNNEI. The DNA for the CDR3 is TGTGCCAGCAGTGAACTGGGGCAAGGGGTCTACGAGCAGTACTTC. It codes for CASSELGQGVYEQYF.

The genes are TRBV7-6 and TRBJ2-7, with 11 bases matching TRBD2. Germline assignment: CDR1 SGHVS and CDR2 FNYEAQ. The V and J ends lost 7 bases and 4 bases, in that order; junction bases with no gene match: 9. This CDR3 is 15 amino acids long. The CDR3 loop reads CASKNFPSGGYEQYF. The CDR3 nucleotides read TGTGCCAGCAAGAATTTTCCTAGCGGGGGGTACGAGCAGTACTTC.

The CDR3 sequence: CASSLQGKRLQPQHF. For the CDR3, the DNA is TGTGCCAGTAGTTTACAGGGAAAGAGGTTACAGCCCCAGCATTTT. V is TRBV19 and J is TRBJ1-5, with D perhaps matching TRBD1 (6 bases). Germline lookup yields CDR1 LNHDA and CDR2 SQIVND (reference sequence). With 5 bases removed from V and 7 bases from J, the gap between germline ends came to 18 bases. The CDR3 totals 15 residues.

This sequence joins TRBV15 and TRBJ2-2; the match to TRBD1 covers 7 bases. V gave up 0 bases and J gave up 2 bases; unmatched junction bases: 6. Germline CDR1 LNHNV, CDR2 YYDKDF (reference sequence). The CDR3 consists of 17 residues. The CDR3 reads CATSRDYQGVNTGELFF. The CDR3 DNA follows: TGTGCCACCAGCAGAGATTACCAGGGGGTCAACACCGGGGAGCTGTTTTTT.

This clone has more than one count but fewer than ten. CDR3 DNA: TGTGCCAGCAGCTTGGGCGGAGGGACCGAGGGAGCTTTCTTT. Translating it yields CASSLGGGTEGAFF. V gene TRBV5-6 combines with J gene TRBJ1-1; maybe TRBD1 (5 bases). CDR3 length equals 14 residues. Trimming stripped 0 bases from V and 10 bases from J, with 16 bases between. Germline loops: CDR1 SGHDT, CDR2 YYEEEE.

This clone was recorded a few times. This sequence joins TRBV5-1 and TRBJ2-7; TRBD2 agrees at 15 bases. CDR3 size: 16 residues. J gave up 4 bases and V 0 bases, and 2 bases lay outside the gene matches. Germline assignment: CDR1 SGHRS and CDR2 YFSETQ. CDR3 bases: TGCGCCAGCAGCTTGGCCGGGACTAGCGGGGGGTACGAGCAGTACTTC. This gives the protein CASSLAGTSGGYEQYF.

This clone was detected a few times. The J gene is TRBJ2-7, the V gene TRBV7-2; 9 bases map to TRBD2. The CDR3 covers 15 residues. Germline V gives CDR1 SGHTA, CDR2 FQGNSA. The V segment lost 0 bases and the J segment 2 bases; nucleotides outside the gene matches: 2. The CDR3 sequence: CASSLAGGGAYEQYF. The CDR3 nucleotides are TGTGCCAGCAGCTTAGCCGGCGGGGGGGCCTACGAGCAGTACTTC.

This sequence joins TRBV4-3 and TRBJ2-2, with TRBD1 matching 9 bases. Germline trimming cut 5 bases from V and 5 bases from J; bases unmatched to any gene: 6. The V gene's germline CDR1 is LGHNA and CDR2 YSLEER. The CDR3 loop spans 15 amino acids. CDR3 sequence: CASSMRTGDTGELFF. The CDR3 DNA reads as TGCGCCAGCAGCATGCGGACAGGGGATACCGGGGAGCTGTTTTTT.

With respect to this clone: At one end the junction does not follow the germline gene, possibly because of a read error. The CDR3 loop is CVSSSYTGELFF. CDR3 bases: TGTGTCAGCAGCTCGTACACCGGGGAGCTGTTTTTT. The chain employs TRBV7-9 and TRBJ2-2; D not resolved. Germline V CDR1 and CDR2: SEHNR, FQNEAQ (reference sequence). The CDR3 totals 12 residues.

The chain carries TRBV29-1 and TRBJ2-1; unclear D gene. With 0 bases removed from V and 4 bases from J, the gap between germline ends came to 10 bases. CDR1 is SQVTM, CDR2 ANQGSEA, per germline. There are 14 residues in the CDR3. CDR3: CSVEDLTEYNEQFF. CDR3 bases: TGCAGCGTTGAAGATCTTACAGAATACAATGAGCAGTTCTTC.

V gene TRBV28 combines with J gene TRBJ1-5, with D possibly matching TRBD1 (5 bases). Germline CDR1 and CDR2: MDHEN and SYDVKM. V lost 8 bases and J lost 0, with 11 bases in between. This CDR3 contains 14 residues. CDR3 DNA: TGTGCCAGCGTCGGGGGAGATAGCAATCAGCCCCAGCATTTT. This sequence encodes CASVGGDSNQPQHF.

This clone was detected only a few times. The DNA of the CDR3 is TGTGCCAGCAGTGACACTCGGGGGACTGAAGCTTTCTTT. Protein product: CASSDTRGTEAFF. V and J are TRBV25-1 and TRBJ1-1; maybe TRBD1 (5 bases). V was cut by 3 bases and J by 5 bases, with 10 bases left in between. From germline, CDR1 is MGHDK and CDR2 SYGVNS. The CDR3 has 13 amino acids.

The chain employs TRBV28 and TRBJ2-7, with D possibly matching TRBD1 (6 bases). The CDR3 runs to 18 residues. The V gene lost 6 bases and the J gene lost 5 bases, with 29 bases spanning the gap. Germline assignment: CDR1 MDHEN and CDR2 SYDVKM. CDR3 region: CASSLGIEQGFPSDEQYF. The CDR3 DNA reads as TGTGCCAGCAGCCTAGGGATCGAACAGGGTTTTCCTAGTGACGAGCAGTACTTC.

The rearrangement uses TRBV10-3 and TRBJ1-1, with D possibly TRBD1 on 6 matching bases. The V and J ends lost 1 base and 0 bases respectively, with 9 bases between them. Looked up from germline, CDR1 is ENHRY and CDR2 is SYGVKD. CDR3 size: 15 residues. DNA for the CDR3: TGTGCCATCAGTGAGTTAACAGGGATGAACACTGAAGCTTTCTTT. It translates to CAISELTGMNTEAFF.

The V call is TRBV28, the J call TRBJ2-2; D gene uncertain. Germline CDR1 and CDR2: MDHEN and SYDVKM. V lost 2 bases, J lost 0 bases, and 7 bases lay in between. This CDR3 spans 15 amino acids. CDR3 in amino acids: CASSLRPANTGELFF. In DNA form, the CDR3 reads TGTGCCAGCAGTTTAAGGCCAGCGAACACCGGGGAGCTGTTTTTT.

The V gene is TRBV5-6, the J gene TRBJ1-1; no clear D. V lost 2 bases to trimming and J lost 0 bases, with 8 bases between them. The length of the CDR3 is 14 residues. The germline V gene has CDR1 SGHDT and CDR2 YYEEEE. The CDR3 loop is CASSLNGLNTEAFF. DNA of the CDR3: TGTGCCAGCAGCTTAAACGGATTGAACACTGAAGCTTTCTTT.

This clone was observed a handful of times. The CDR3: CASSDLTSNGYTF. Written as DNA, the CDR3 is TGTGCCAGCAGTGACCTGACATCTAATGGCTACACCTTC. The chain is built from TRBV2 and TRBJ1-2, with unresolved D. The CDR3 has 13 residues. Trimming took off 3 bases at V and 6 bases at J, with 11 bases between the two ends. From germline, CDR1 is SNHLY and CDR2 FYNNEI.

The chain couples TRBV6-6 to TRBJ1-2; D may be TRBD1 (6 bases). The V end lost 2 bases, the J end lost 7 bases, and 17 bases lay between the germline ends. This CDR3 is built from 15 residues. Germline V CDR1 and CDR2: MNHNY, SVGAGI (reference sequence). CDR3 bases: TGTGCCAGCAGTTACGAGGGACAAGGTTACGGTGGCTACACCTTC. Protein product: CASSYEGQGYGGYTF.